The present TCR beta chain was sequenced within a study of metastatic and nonmetastatic thyroid tumors. Study as a whole: From malignant and benign thyroid patients, repertoires in blood and in tumor or nodule tissue were compared. Study conclusions and caveats: TCR beta diversity was reportedly significantly higher in malignant thyroid tumors than benign nodules, in blood and tumor.

This clone showed up many times. Its target is not known. As originally analysed: A classifier for distant metastasis in papillary thyroid cancer was constructed using CDR3 differences observed across clinicopathological groups. TCRdb reprocessed the PCR reads via MiXCR. The V and J calls and clone size come from TCRdb's table, not from the authors' own analysis. The top ten clones hold more than 8% of a sample with roughly 81,000 clones, less than 10% of them seen once. CDR1 and CDR2 (germline): SNHLY, FYNNEI. This CDR3 comprises 18 residues. Trimming shortened V by 7 bases and J by 0 bases, and 24 bases separated the two germline ends. Treatment of any kind had been given to no patient before thyroid surgery.

Specimen: blood. The TCR originated in a female donor with papillary thyroid cancer or a benign thyroid nodule (not recorded which). Some clones in this sample may be carry-over from other donors' samples. This rearrangement joins TRBV2 to TRBJ1-2; D perhaps matches TRBD1 (5 bases). The CDR3 DNA sequence: TGTGCCAGCAACCCCATCACCCTAATCCGGACACCTAACTATGGCTACACCTTC. It is translated as CASNPITLIRTPNYGYTF.